Reported below is one T cell receptor beta chain. What it recognizes is unknown. The data were taken from a study of monozygotic twins with inflammatory bowel disease. Whole-study results and caveats: TCRbeta diversity (inverse Simpson) was lower in IBD patients than in healthy co-twins. Researchers report that IBD patients shared fewer clonotypes with others than healthy twins, especially amid disease activity.

Template switching incorporated UMIs with a 6-nucleotide sample barcode. TCRdb reprocessed the 5' RACE reads and reports one entry per CDR3 protein, with no DNA. Found here are 300,000 to 400,000 distinct CDR3 sequences; the top ten clones hold roughly 2%. The germline V gene has CDR1 SSHAT and CDR2 FNYEAQ (reference sequence). The length of the CDR3 is 13 residues. This sequence was found in a human donor with ulcerative colitis or Crohn's disease, or a healthy co-twin of an affected twin (not recorded which). Material: blood. The genes are TRBV7-7 and TRBJ2-7; the TCRdb D gene call, TRBD2, has no DNA to confirm it. The CDR3 protein is CASSSNRGGEQYF. Full variable domain (remainder filled in from reference TRBV7-7 and TRBJ2-7): GAGVSQSPRYKVTKRGQDVTLRCDPISSHATLYWYQQALGQGPEFLTYFNYEAQPDKSGLPSDRFSAERPEGSISTLTIQRTEQRDSAMYRCASSSNRGGEQYFGPGTRLTVT.